The 9 T cell receptor beta chains given below trace back to one sample, sequenced in a study of shared clonotypes between healthy human individuals. Sequencing used immunoSEQ multiplex PCR; TCRdb keeps in-frame clones, though not all of them. Among some 700,000 clones, less than 95% were seen once, and the ten largest hold 30% to 35%. Input material: memory CD8+ T cells from PBMCs. Subset denoted: CD45RO+ cells pooled with CCR7-negative TemRA cells. The receptors derive from a man younger than 30 in good health. Some clones in this sample may be carry-over from other donors' samples.

The chain uses TRBV4-1 and TRBJ2-7; a weak D match, TRBD2 (5 bases). The V and J ends lost 2 bases and 3 bases respectively, with 17 bases between them. The CDR3 is 16 amino acids. Germline V gene data show CDR1 as MGHRA and CDR2 as YSYEKL. The CDR3 DNA reads as TGCGCCAGCAGCCAATGGGCTAGCCCTGGAGTCTACGAGCAGTACTTC. As protein: CASSQWASPGVYEQYF.

The chain recombines TRBV9 with TRBJ2-1; 7 nucleotides align to TRBD2. V lost 3 bases to trimming and J lost 0 bases; unmatched junction nucleotides: 9. The CDR3 contains 17 residues. The germline V gene encodes CDR1 SGDLS and CDR2 YYNGEE. CDR3 in amino acids: CASSAIAGLSSYNEQFF. The CDR3 DNA is TGTGCCAGCAGCGCTATAGCGGGCCTGAGCTCCTACAATGAGCAGTTCTTC. Combining the CDR3 with reference TRBV9 and TRBJ2-1 gives the whole variable domain DSGVTQTPKHLITATGQRVTLRCSPRSGDLSVYWYQQSLDQGLQFLIQYYNGEERAKGNILERFSAQQFPDLHSELNLSSLELGDSALYFCASSAIAGLSSYNEQFFGPGTRLTVL.

As regards this clone: The same CDR3 arises from other DNA sequences in this sample as well. This sequence joins TRBV9 and TRBJ2-7; D remains unclear. The V gene lost 0 bases and the J gene lost 4 bases, with 11 bases spanning the gap. Germline V gene lookup returns CDR1 SGDLS and CDR2 YYNGEE. The CDR3 has 14 residues. CDR3: CASSVAGSTYEQYF. The CDR3 bases are TGTGCCAGCAGCGTAGCGGGCAGTACATACGAGCAGTACTTC.

The gene calls are TRBV6-5 and TRBJ2-5; D is unclear. The CDR3 is made up of 14 amino acids. Trimming left V 0 bases short and J 5 bases short, with 10 bases between. Per germline, CDR1 MNHEY and CDR2 SVGAGI. The CDR3 sequence is CASSYSTAAETQYF. CDR3 DNA sequence: TGTGCCAGCAGTTACTCGACGGCGGCGGAGACCCAGTACTTC.

The sample holds a few counts of this clone. The rearrangement uses TRBV28 and TRBJ2-1; TRBD1 aligns across 10 bases. J gave up 6 bases and V 7 bases, and 6 bases lay outside the gene matches. The CDR3 sequence is 14 residues long. Looked up from germline, CDR1 is MDHEN and CDR2 is SYDVKM. The CDR3 DNA reads as TGTGCCAGCACACCCGGGACAGGGGTCAATGAGCAGTTCTTC. Its translation: CASTPGTGVNEQFF.

V usage is TRBV19 and J usage is TRBJ1-2; TRBD1 matches at 12 bases. The J segment lost 8 bases and the V segment lost 6 bases, leaving 4 bases of the junction unmatched. Germline CDR1 LNHDA, CDR2 SQIVND (reference sequence). The CDR3 is made up of 13 amino acids. In DNA form, the CDR3 reads TGTGCCAGTAGGGGACAGGGGGCGCAAGGCTACACCTTC. Protein product: CASRGQGAQGYTF.

This clone was observed a handful of times. The chain employs TRBV7-6 and TRBJ2-4; D uncertain. Germline CDR1 SGHVS, CDR2 FNYEAQ. V was clipped by 5 bases and J by 3 bases, with 5 bases between them. The CDR3 extends over 12 amino acids. CDR3 sequence: CASSHDKNIQYF. Written as DNA, the CDR3 is TGTGCCAGCAGCCACGACAAAAACATTCAGTACTTC.

This chain links TRBV30 with TRBJ2-7; 8 nucleotides align to TRBD1. The germline V gene encodes CDR1 GTSNPN and CDR2 SVGIG (reference sequence). J lost 2 bases, V lost 4 bases, and 10 bases had no gene match. The length of the CDR3 is 15 residues. The CDR3 spells CAWMKGTGSAYEQYF. CDR3 coding DNA: TGTGCCTGGATGAAGGGGACAGGATCCGCCTACGAGCAGTACTTC.

The chain combines TRBV29-1 with TRBJ2-7; TRBD1 matches 10 bases. This CDR3 is 13 amino acids long. Germline values: CDR1 SQVTM, CDR2 ANQGSEA. The V and J ends lost 4 bases and 4 bases, in that order; junction bases with no gene match: 4. The CDR3 nucleotides read TGCAGCGTTGTGTGGGACAGGGGTTACGAGCAGTACTTC. It translates to CSVVWDRGYEQYF.